This T cell receptor beta chain was captured by sequencing in a study of T-cell reconstitution after alpha-beta-depleted transplantation in children. As regards this clonotype: Its antigen is still unknown.

Trimming removed 3 bases from V and 9 bases from J; junction bases left unmatched: 7. The CDR3 has 14 residues. Preparation of the TCRbeta library was carried out with unique molecular identifiers. Using its own MiXCR run on the PCR reads, TCRdb lists one record per CDR3 protein. The repertoire holds roughly 400,000 distinct CDR3 sequences, with around two fifths as singletons. Study findings and constraints: Approximately two months post-transplant, alpha-beta T cells reportedly originated from several hundred expanded graft clones. One year post-transplant, T-cell counts and diversity were largely derived from T cells produced anew.

The rearrangement joins TRBV12-3 or TRBV12-4 to TRBJ2-1; 8 positions agree with TRBD1. This receptor was obtained from a girl aged 2 to 10 with aplastic anemia, due to receive a stem cell transplant. The sequences come from PBMCs, collected before TCRalphabeta/CD19-depleted stem cell transplant. The CDR3 DNA reads TGTGCCAGCAGTTTCGCCAGGGGGCGGGGTGAGCAGTTCTTC. It specifies CASSFARGRGEQFF.